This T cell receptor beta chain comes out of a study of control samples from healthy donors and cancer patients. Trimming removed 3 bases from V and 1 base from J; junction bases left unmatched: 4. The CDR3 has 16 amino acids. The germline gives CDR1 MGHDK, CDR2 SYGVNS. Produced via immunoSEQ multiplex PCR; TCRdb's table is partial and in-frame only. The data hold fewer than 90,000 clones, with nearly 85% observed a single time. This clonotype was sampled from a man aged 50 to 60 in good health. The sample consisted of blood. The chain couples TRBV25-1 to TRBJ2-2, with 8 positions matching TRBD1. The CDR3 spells CASSDIGTGNTGELFF. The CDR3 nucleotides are TGTGCCAGCAGTGATATCGGGACAGGGAACACCGGGGAGCTGTTTTTT.